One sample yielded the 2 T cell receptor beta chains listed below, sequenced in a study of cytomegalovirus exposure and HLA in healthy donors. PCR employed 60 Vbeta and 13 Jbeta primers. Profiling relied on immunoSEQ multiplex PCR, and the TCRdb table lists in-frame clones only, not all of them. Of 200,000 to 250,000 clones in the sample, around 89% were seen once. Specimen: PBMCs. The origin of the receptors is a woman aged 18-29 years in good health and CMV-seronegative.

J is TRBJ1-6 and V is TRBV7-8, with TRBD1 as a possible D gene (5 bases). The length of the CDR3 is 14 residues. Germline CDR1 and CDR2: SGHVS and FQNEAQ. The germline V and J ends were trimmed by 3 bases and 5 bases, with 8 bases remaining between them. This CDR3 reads CASSFMTDNSPLHF. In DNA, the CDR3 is TGTGCCAGCAGCTTTATGACAGATAATTCACCCCTCCACTTT.

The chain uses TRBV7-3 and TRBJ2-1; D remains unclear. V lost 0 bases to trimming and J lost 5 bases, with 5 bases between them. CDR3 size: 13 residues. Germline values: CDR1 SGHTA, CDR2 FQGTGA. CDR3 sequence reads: CASSLTTNNEQFF. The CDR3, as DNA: TGTGCCAGCAGCTTAACAACTAACAATGAGCAGTTCTTC.